The 17 T cell receptor beta chains reported below all come from one sample, sequenced in a study of response to subunit inactivated influenza vaccine. TCRdb re-derived calls from the RT-PCR reads in MiXCR, one entry per CDR3 protein. The data contain 250,000 to 350,000 distinct CDR3 sequences, approximately 21% of them singletons. Sequenced here: PBMCs from blood, sampled approximately 20 months after vaccination. The origin of the receptors is a man aged 45 to 70 who received an inactivated influenza vaccine.

V is TRBV6-4 and J is TRBJ2-1; D possibly matches TRBD1 or TRBD2 (5 bases each). From germline, CDR1 is MRHNA and CDR2 SNTAGT. CDR3 length: 14 residues. The ends were cut back, 3 bases at V and 10 bases at J, with 16 bases in the middle. CDR3 loop: CASSERGSFREQFF. CDR3 bases: TGTGCCAGCAGTGAGAGGGGCAGTTTTAGGGAGCAGTTCTTC.

This chain connects TRBV5-5 to TRBJ2-5; a possible D gene is TRBD1 (6 bases). The germline V and J ends were trimmed by 0 bases and 4 bases, with 16 bases remaining between them. The CDR3 spans 16 residues. The germline CDR1 and CDR2 sequences are SGHKS and YYEKEE (reference sequence). In nucleotides, the CDR3 is TGTGCCAGCAGCTTGGTAACCGCCCGGACAGTAGAGACCCAGTACTTC. Translating gives CASSLVTARTVETQYF.

This clonotype was recorded a few times. The genes are TRBV27 and TRBJ1-5; no definite D call. V lost 0 bases and J 10 bases, leaving 10 bases between the germline ends. From germline, CDR1 is MNHEY and CDR2 SMNVEV (reference sequence). The CDR3 is 13 amino acids. The CDR3 DNA follows: TGTGCCAGCAGTTTATCAGGCCCCACCCCCCAGCATTTT. It encodes CASSLSGPTPQHF.

This clonotype has just a few counts. The rearrangement links TRBV5-1 to TRBJ1-6, with no clear D. This CDR3 has 14 amino acids. V was pared by 0 bases and J by 8 bases, with 9 bases between. Germline assignment: CDR1 SGHRS and CDR2 YFSETQ. The CDR3 is CASSLEEFHSPLHF. For the CDR3, the DNA is TGCGCCAGCAGCTTGGAAGAGTTCCATTCACCCCTCCACTTT.

The chain has TRBV5-1 and TRBJ1-2, with no clear D. V dropped 0 bases and J dropped 3 bases, with 9 bases sitting between them. Germline CDR1 and CDR2: SGHRS and YFSETQ. This CDR3 is built from 14 residues. The DNA for the CDR3 is TGCGCCAGCAGCTTGGAGGGTTTGGACTATGGCTACACCTTC. The encoded protein is CASSLEGLDYGYTF. Using reference TRBV5-1 and TRBJ1-2 for the parts outside the CDR3, the full variable domain is KAGVTQTPRYLIKTRGQQVTLSCSPISGHRSVSWYQQTPGQGLQFLFEYFSETQRNKGNFPGRFSGRQFSNSRSEMNVSTLELGDSALYLCASSLEGLDYGYTFGSGTRLTVV.

The rearrangement uses TRBV7-2 and TRBJ1-1, with D unclear. Trimming removed 5 bases at V and 6 bases at J, with 19 bases between. Germline CDR1 is SGHTA and CDR2 is FQGNSA. CDR3 length: 15 residues. The CDR3 DNA follows: TGTGCCAGCAGCCCGGAGGGCAGCCCCTTATCTGAAGCTTTCTTT. Its translation is CASSPEGSPLSEAFF. Together with reference TRBV7-2 and TRBJ1-1, the CDR3 gives the full variable domain: GAGVSQSPSNKVTEKGKDVELRCDPISGHTALYWYRQSLGQGLEFLIYFQGNSAPDKSGLPSDRFSAERTGGSVSTLTIQRTQQEDSAVYLCASSPEGSPLSEAFFGQGTRLTVV.

The chain couples TRBV5-1 to TRBJ2-5, with TRBD2 identical over 8 bases. Germline lookup yields CDR1 SGHRS and CDR2 YFSETQ. This CDR3 contains 14 residues. V was pared by 1 base and J by 4 bases, with 3 bases of the junction left unmatched. CDR3 nucleotide sequence: TGCGCCAGCAGCTTGCGCCTAGCGGGAGAGACCCAGTACTTC. This codes for CASSLRLAGETQYF.

This clonotype was counted between two and nine times. The chain links TRBV11-2 to TRBJ2-7, with D possibly TRBD2 on 6 matching bases. V lost 0 bases and J lost 2, with 8 bases in between. This CDR3 is 14 amino acids long. Germline V gives CDR1 SGHAT, CDR2 FQNNGV. The CDR3 DNA sequence: TGTGCCAGCAGCTTAGAGGCGGGAACCTACGAGCAGTACTTC. Translated, it gives CASSLEAGTYEQYF.

This CDR3 reads CSLAQSNQPQHF. The CDR3 DNA is TGCAGTCTTGCACAGTCCAATCAGCCCCAGCATTTT. J is TRBJ1-5 and V is TRBV20-1; D gene uncertain. Germline CDR1 and CDR2: DFQATT and SNEGSKA (reference sequence). Trimming took 8 bases from V and 3 from J, leaving 11 bases between them. The CDR3 is made up of 12 amino acids.

This clonotype has only one observation. J is TRBJ2-7 and V is TRBV28; weak D call: TRBD1 (6 bases). CDR1 MDHEN and CDR2 SYDVKM come from the germline V gene. V lost 10 bases, J lost 3 bases, and 16 bases lay in between. CDR3 size: 13 residues. The CDR3 coding sequence is TGTGCCACCACACCCGGACAGAGCTACGAGCAGTACTTC. Its translation: CATTPGQSYEQYF.

This clonotype was observed a handful of times. The chain uses TRBV27 and TRBJ2-1; no reliable D call. V lost 6 bases and J 6 bases, leaving 18 bases between the germline ends. Germline CDR1 and CDR2: MNHEY and SMNVEV (reference sequence). The CDR3 totals 15 residues. CDR3 region: CASSSTLMAPNEQFF. In DNA, the CDR3 is TGTGCCAGCAGCTCTACATTGATGGCTCCCAATGAGCAGTTCTTC.

With respect to this clonotype: The junction departs from germline at one end; a sequencing error may be responsible. V and J are TRBV2 and TRBJ1-5, with TRBD1 matching 9 bases. Germline V gene lookup returns CDR1 SNHLY and CDR2 FYNNEI. CDR3 size: 17 residues. As DNA, the CDR3 is TGTGCCAGCAGTGGTGGGACAGGGCCTTATAGCAATCAGACCCAGCATTTT. It translates to CASSGGTGPYSNQTQHF. The full variable domain, its missing parts supplied by reference TRBV2 and TRBJ1-5, is EPEVTQTPSHQVTQMGQEVILRCVPISNHLYFYWYRQILGQKVEFLVSFYNNEISEKSEIFDDQFSVERPDGSNFTLKIRSTKLEDSAMYFCASSGGTGPYSNQTQHFGDGTRLSIL.

This clonotype came up a few times. The genes are TRBV4-1 and TRBJ1-4, with TRBD1 matching 10 bases. This CDR3 spans 16 amino acids. V lost 3 bases and J lost 7; bases outside the gene matches: 8. CDR1 and CDR2 (germline): MGHRA, YSYEKL. The CDR3 is CASSQAGQGLGEKLFF. In DNA, the CDR3 is TGCGCCAGCAGCCAGGCGGGACAGGGGTTGGGTGAAAAACTGTTTTTT.

This chain joins TRBV5-1 and TRBJ1-1; weak D call: TRBD1 (6 bases). V was clipped by 4 bases and J by 1 base, with 11 bases between them. The CDR3 extends over 14 amino acids. The germline gives CDR1 SGHRS, CDR2 YFSETQ. The CDR3 nucleotides read TGCGCCAGCAGCGTCCGGGACAAGAACACTGAAGCTTTCTTT. It yields the protein CASSVRDKNTEAFF. The variable domain in full, completed from reference TRBV5-1 and TRBJ1-1, reads KAGVTQTPRYLIKTRGQQVTLSCSPISGHRSVSWYQQTPGQGLQFLFEYFSETQRNKGNFPGRFSGRQFSNSRSEMNVSTLELGDSALYLCASSVRDKNTEAFFGQGTRLTVV.

The chain carries TRBV20-1 and TRBJ2-1; D not certain. V dropped 3 bases and J dropped 9 bases, with 9 bases sitting between them. The CDR3 consists of 11 residues. CDR1 and CDR2 from the germline V gene are DFQATT and SNEGSKA (reference sequence). In DNA, the CDR3 is TGCAGTGCTAGCCTATCTGTTGAGCAGTTCTTC. Its translation is CSASLSVEQFF.

This clonotype was found a few times. The V and J genes are TRBV5-6 and TRBJ1-2, with TRBD1 as a possible D gene (6 bases). The germline V gene has CDR1 SGHDT and CDR2 YYEEEE. CDR3 length equals 15 residues. V was pared by 4 bases and J by 8 bases, with 21 bases between. In nucleotides, the CDR3 is TGTGCCAGCAGCGCGATAGGTGGGGGGCTCGGCGGCTACACCTTC. Translation: CASSAIGGGLGGYTF.

This clonotype was counted a few times. The chain joins TRBV6-2 or TRBV6-3 to TRBJ2-1, with TRBD2 matching 8 bases. In germline, CDR1 is MNHEY, CDR2 SVGEGT. V shed 10 bases, J shed 6 bases, and the junction held 11 bases outside the gene matches. The length of the CDR3 is 14 residues. Here the CDR3 reads CATTGTRPGNEQFF. Written as DNA, the CDR3 is TGTGCCACCACCGGGACTAGGCCCGGCAATGAGCAGTTCTTC.